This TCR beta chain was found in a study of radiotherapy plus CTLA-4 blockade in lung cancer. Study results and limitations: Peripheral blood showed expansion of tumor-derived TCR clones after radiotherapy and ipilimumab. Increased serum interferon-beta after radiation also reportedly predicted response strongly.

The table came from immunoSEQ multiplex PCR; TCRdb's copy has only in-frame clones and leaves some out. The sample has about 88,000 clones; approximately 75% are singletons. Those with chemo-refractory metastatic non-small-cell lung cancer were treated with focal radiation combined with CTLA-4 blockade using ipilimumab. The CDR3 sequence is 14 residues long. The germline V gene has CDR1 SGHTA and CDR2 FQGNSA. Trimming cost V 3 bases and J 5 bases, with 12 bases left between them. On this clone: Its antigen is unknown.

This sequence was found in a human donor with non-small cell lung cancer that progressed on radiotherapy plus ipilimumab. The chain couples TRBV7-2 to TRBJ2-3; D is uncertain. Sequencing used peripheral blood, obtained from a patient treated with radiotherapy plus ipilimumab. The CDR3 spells CASSFGPGGDTQYF. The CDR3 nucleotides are TGTGCCAGCAGCTTCGGTCCCGGTGGAGATACGCAGTATTTT.